Listed below are T cell receptor beta chains from one sample, sequenced in a study of blood T cells in healthy people across ages. TCRdb reprocessed the 5' RACE reads with MiXCR, giving one entry per CDR3 protein. The sample holds hundreds of thousands of distinct CDR3 sequences; 44% are singletons and the top ten take under 20%. Sample: blood. Receptor source: a man in his sixties in good health. CDR3s include the opening cysteine and the closing phenylalanine or tryptophan. The order of the fields is clone size, V gene, CDR3 length, D gene, J gene, CDR3 DNA, CDR3 protein. A D gene is named only where the DNA matches it firmly. Expanded clones get a size class; other rows say once, few or many, or leave the size out.

>NA|TRBV7-2|15|NA|TRBJ2-7
TGTGCCAGCAGCGAAGGCGCAGGGACCTACAATGAGCAGTACTTC
CASSEGAGTYNEQYF
>NA|TRBV5-6|15|TRBD2|TRBJ2-7
TGTGCCAGCAGCTCTATTAGCGGGGGGTTGGACGAGCAGTACTTC
CASSSISGGLDEQYF
>few|TRBV2|12|NA|TRBJ2-1
TGTGCCAGCAGTCCGTTCGGCAATGAGCAGTTCTTC
CASSPFGNEQFF
>NA|TRBV7-2|15|TRBD1|TRBJ1-1
TGTGCCAGCAGCTCGGCGGGACAGGTGAACACTGAAGCTTTCTTT
CASSSAGQVNTEAFF
>NA|TRBV28|15|NA|TRBJ1-1
TGTGCCAGCAGCACCTTTGGGAACATGAACACTGAAGCTTTCTTT
CASSTFGNMNTEAFF
>few|TRBV10-2|13|NA|TRBJ1-5
TGCGCCAGCAGTGAGCTAGTGACTCAGCCCCAGCATTTT
CASSELVTQPQHF
>once|TRBV12-3/TRBV12-4|15|TRBD2|TRBJ2-2
TGTGCCAGCAGTTTTATGGGACTAGCTGCCGGGGAGCTGTTTTTT
CASSFMGLAAGELFF
>NA|TRBV9|15|TRBD2|TRBJ2-1
TGTGCCAGCAGCGAAACTAGCGGGTCCTACAATGAGCAGTTCTTC
CASSETSGSYNEQFF
>many|TRBV5-1|16|TRBD2|TRBJ2-5
TGCGCCAGCAGGGTCATCGGGGGGTCAATGCAAGAGACCCAGTACTTC
CASRVIGGSMQETQYF
>once|TRBV5-5|15|TRBD1|TRBJ2-5
TGTGCCAGCAGCGGACGGACAGGGTCGGTAGAGACCCAGTACTTC
CASSGRTGSVETQYF
>NA|TRBV7-3|15|TRBD2|TRBJ2-1
TGTGCCAGCAGCAAAGGACTAGCCTCCTTCAATGAGCAGTTCTTC
CASSKGLASFNEQFF
>NA|TRBV12-3/TRBV12-4|16|TRBD2|TRBJ2-7
TGTGCCAGCAGCACTGGGACTAGCGGGGGGACTTACGAGCAGTACTTC
CASSTGTSGGTYEQYF
>NA|TRBV28|16|NA|TRBJ2-7
TGTGCCAGCAGACCGGGGAACAGGGACTTTACCTACGAGCAGTACTTC
CASRPGNRDFTYEQYF
>few|TRBV7-2|15|TRBD1|TRBJ2-7
TGTGCCAGCAGCTCATCCCCGGGACAGGGGTACGAGCAGTACTTC
CASSSSPGQGYEQYF
>few|TRBV6-2/TRBV6-3|17|NA|TRBJ1-2
TGTGCCAGTATGGTGGGACTTCTACAGGGTCCTAACTATGGCTACACCTTC
CASMVGLLQGPNYGYTF
>NA|TRBV5-1|16|TRBD2|TRBJ2-3
TGCGCCAGCAGCTTGGGGGCTAGCGGGGTTGGAGATACGCAGTATTTT
CASSLGASGVGDTQYF
>NA|TRBV6-5|16|TRBD2|TRBJ2-5
TGTGCCAGCAGTAGACCCAGCGGGGGGGCCGTGGAGACCCAGTACTTC
CASSRPSGGAVETQYF
>NA|TRBV5-1|15|NA|TRBJ2-5
TGCGCCAGCAGCTTGGATCCGGGAGCGAGGGGGACCCAGTACTTC
CASSLDPGARGTQYF
>many|TRBV27|14|NA|TRBJ2-7
TGTGCCAGCAGTCCGTCCGGGAACAGCTACGAGCAGTACTTC
CASSPSGNSYEQYF
>few|TRBV2|15|TRBD2|TRBJ2-4
TGTGCCAGCAGTGTAGGGCGGGGGGGCAGCAACATTCAGTACTTC
CASSVGRGGSNIQYF
>NA|TRBV28|15|NA|TRBJ1-2
TGTGCCAGCACCCCCTGGGACTGGTCGTTTTATGGCTACACCTTC
CASTPWDWSFYGYTF
>NA|TRBV13|14|NA|TRBJ1-2
TGTGCCAGCAGCCAAGCCAGGGGCGGCTATGGCTACACCTTC
CASSQARGGYGYTF
>few|TRBV6-6|12|NA|TRBJ2-7
TGTGCCAGCAGTTACCATAGCTACGAGCAGTACTTC
CASSYHSYEQYF
>few|TRBV5-1|15|TRBD2|TRBJ2-5
TGCGCCAGCACGGGATCTAGCGGGGAGTGGGATGAGCAGTACTTC
CASTGSSGEWDEQYF
>many|TRBV5-6|15|TRBD1|TRBJ2-3
TGTGCCAGCAGCTTGCCGGGACAGGGTACAGATACGCAGTATTTT
CASSLPGQGTDTQYF
>NA|TRBV10-3|16|TRBD1|TRBJ2-7
TGTGCCATCAGTGGAGCCCGGGACAGGGGATTCTACGAGCAGTACTTC
CAISGARDRGFYEQYF
>NA|TRBV20-1|13|TRBD1|TRBJ1-5
TGCAGTGCCCGGGGACAGAATCATCAGCCCCAGCATTTT
CSARGQNHQPQHF
>NA|TRBV11-2|16|NA|TRBJ1-2
TGTGCCAGCAGCTTAGCCTCGACGGGCGGTGACTATGGCTACACCTTC
CASSLASTGGDYGYTF
>NA|TRBV6-2/TRBV6-3|16|TRBD2|TRBJ2-5
TGTGCCAGCAGTTACCCAGCGGGGGGGGTGCAAGAGACCCAGTACTTC
CASSYPAGGVQETQYF